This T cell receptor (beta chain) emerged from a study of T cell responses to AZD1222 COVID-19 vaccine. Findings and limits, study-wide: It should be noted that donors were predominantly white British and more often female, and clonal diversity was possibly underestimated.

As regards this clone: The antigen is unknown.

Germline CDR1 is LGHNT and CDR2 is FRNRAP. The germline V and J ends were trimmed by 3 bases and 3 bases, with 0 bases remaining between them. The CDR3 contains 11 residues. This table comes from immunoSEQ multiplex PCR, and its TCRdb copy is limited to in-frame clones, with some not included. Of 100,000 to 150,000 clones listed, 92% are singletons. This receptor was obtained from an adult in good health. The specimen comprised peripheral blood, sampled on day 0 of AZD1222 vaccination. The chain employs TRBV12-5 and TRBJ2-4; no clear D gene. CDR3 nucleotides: TGTGCTAGTGGTTTCAAAAACATTCAGTACTTC. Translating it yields CASGFKNIQYF.